The source of this T cell receptor (beta chain) is a study of blood T cells in healthy people across ages. J was trimmed by 7 bases and V by 2 bases; bases with no gene match: 12. The CDR3 length is 16 residues. Germline CDR1 reads DFQATT; CDR2 reads SNEGSKA (reference sequence). Primers used in a second PCR of roughly 6 to 11 cycles were a sample-barcoded 5' primer and a J-beta primer mix. MiXCR, run by TCRdb on the 5' RACE reads, gives a single entry per CDR3 protein. This sample yields over 1,500,000 distinct CDR3 sequences, of which roughly 49% are seen a single time; over 2% belongs to the top ten.

The receptor's source is a middle-aged woman in good health. The chain recombines TRBV20-1 with TRBJ2-3, with 10 positions matching TRBD2. Sequencing used blood. The chain's CDR3 is CSARPETSGRENTQYF. For the CDR3, the DNA is TGCAGTGCTAGACCCGAGACTAGCGGGCGCGAGAATACGCAGTATTTT.